This T cell receptor (beta chain) emerged from a study of T cells in localized non-small cell lung cancer. Profiling relied on immunoSEQ multiplex PCR, and the TCRdb table lists in-frame clones only, not all of them. This sample carries about 57,000 clones, 80% to 95% of them seen once, and the ten largest clones take about 20%. The study, taken as a whole, reports: In uninvolved adjacent lung, T cell clonality reached its highest value, exceeding tumor. In adjacent lung, a median roughly 60 of the top 100 tumor clones were found. Since sequencing was restricted to only one region of the tumor, intratumor heterogeneity remains a possibility.

In the case of this clone: Its specificity is unknown.

Germline V gene data show CDR1 as MNHNS and CDR2 as SASEGT. J lost 8 bases, V lost 3 bases, and 6 bases had no gene match. The CDR3 has 14 amino acids. The chain carries TRBV6-1 and TRBJ1-4, with TRBD1 matching 7 bases. The material was peripheral blood, obtained before any cancer treatment. This TCR was sampled from a man aged 40 to 70 with stage I lung adenocarcinoma. CDR3 nucleotide sequence: TGTGCCAGCAGTGACATCAGGGGGGCAGAAAAACTGTTTTTT. This encodes CASSDIRGAEKLFF.